The next 16 T cell receptor beta chains were all read from a single sample in a study of T cells in Graves' hyperthyroidism and ophthalmopathy. RNA transcripts served as the template for amplifying TCR beta CDR3 regions. HTBI primers drove first-round RT-PCR of the TCR CDR3. TCRdb reprocessed the multiplex PCR reads with MiXCR, giving one entry per CDR3 protein. The sample has about 350,000 distinct CDR3 sequences; over 11% are singletons. Material for sequencing was blood. The receptor source for this set is a woman aged 25 to 39 with Graves' hyperthyroidism.

On this clonotype: The junction shows a germline mismatch at one end, possibly a read error. V usage is TRBV9 and J usage is TRBJ2-2; 7 bases are a match to TRBD2. The CDR3 sequence is 15 residues long. The germline V gene encodes CDR1 SGDLS and CDR2 YYNGEE. The CDR3 is CASGVAGEYLGELFF. The CDR3 DNA follows: TGTGCCAGCGGCGTGGCGGGGGAGTACCTCGGGGAGCTGTTTTTT.

This clonotype has at least ten counts. The genes are TRBV6-1 and TRBJ1-4; 7 nucleotides agree with TRBD1. The CDR3 covers 15 residues. Germline loops: CDR1 MNHNS, CDR2 SASEGT. V was clipped by 3 bases and J by 8 bases; unmatched bases: 9. CDR3 sequence (DNA): TGTGCCAGCAGTGACCAGACAGGGCTACGGGAAAAACTGTTTTTT. Protein product: CASSDQTGLREKLFF.

This clonotype was seen repeatedly, ten times or more. The chain employs TRBV20-1 and TRBJ2-1; 7 nucleotides match TRBD2. Germline V CDR1 and CDR2: DFQATT, SNEGSKA (reference sequence). The CDR3 loop spans 15 amino acids. With V trimmed by 0 bases and J by 7 bases, 9 bases remained unmatched. The CDR3 here is CSARDGQRGGNEQFF. DNA of the CDR3: TGCAGTGCTAGAGATGGCCAGCGGGGAGGAAATGAGCAGTTCTTC.

The genes are TRBV19 and TRBJ1-4, with 12 positions matching TRBD1. V was clipped by 9 bases and J by 8 bases; unmatched bases: 16. Per germline, CDR1 LNHDA and CDR2 SQIVND (reference sequence). The CDR3 spans 17 residues. The CDR3 nucleotides are TGTGCCAGCGGTTCGGGGACAGGGGGCGCGAAGGGCGAAAAACTGTTTTTT. It specifies CASGSGTGGAKGEKLFF.

This clonotype was seen at least ten times. V usage is TRBV6-1 and J usage is TRBJ2-3; no definite D call. This CDR3 has 15 residues. Deletions cut 2 bases from V and 2 bases from J, with 11 bases between. The V gene's germline CDR1 is MNHNS and CDR2 SASEGT. The CDR3 DNA reads TGTGCCAGCAGTGAAAATGGTGGGTCCACAGATACGCAGTATTTT. Protein product: CASSENGGSTDTQYF.

Notes on this clonotype: Given a much more abundant clone one base away, this may be a read error. This chain uses TRBV6-2 or TRBV6-3 with TRBJ1-2; tentative D call: TRBD1 (5 bases). This CDR3 comprises 14 residues. Germline lookup yields CDR1 MNHEY and CDR2 SVGEGT. CDR3 region: CVSSYPGRNYGYTF. DNA for the CDR3: TGTGTCAGCAGTTACCCGGGACGGAACTATGGCTACACCTTC.

This clonotype was seen ten or more times. The chain joins TRBV10-3 to TRBJ1-2; weak D call: TRBD1 (6 bases). This CDR3 contains 15 residues. The V end lost 8 bases, the J end lost 6 bases, and 22 bases lay between the germline ends. Per germline, CDR1 ENHRY and CDR2 SYGVKD. The CDR3 DNA sequence: TGTGCCATCCGAGAATTGGGGACACGGGACGATGGCTACACCTTC. Translating gives CAIRELGTRDDGYTF.

This clonotype was seen more than once but under ten times. The chain links TRBV20-1 to TRBJ2-5; no clear D. The germline CDR1 and CDR2 sequences are DFQATT and SNEGSKA (reference sequence). The CDR3 covers 11 residues. V was cut by 4 bases and J by 5 bases, with 8 bases left in between. CDR3 sequence: CSAKLGETQYF. The CDR3 DNA is TGCAGTGCTAAGTTAGGGGAGACCCAGTACTTC.

This clonotype was seen repeatedly, ten times or more. This rearrangement joins TRBV2 to TRBJ2-7; D call uncertain. Trimming took off 8 bases at V and 2 bases at J, with 22 bases between the two ends. This CDR3 contains 16 residues. Germline V gene lookup returns CDR1 SNHLY and CDR2 FYNNEI. The chain's CDR3 is CASVTTEGKLTYEQYF. The CDR3 nucleotides read TGTGCCAGCGTAACGACCGAAGGGAAACTAACCTACGAGCAGTACTTC.

In its sample, this clonotype was seen a few times. V and J are TRBV5-1 and TRBJ1-1; 7 bases agree with TRBD1. Losses at the gene ends were 0 bases for V and 0 bases for J; bases not matched to a gene: 5. CDR1 and CDR2 (germline): SGHRS, YFSETQ. The CDR3 consists of 16 residues. The CDR3 DNA reads TGCGCCAGCAGCTTGGTCCTCACAGGGGTGAACACTGAAGCTTTCTTT. Protein product: CASSLVLTGVNTEAFF.

This clonotype was picked up many times. J is TRBJ2-1 and V is TRBV2, with D tentatively TRBD2 (5 bases). Germline assignment: CDR1 SNHLY and CDR2 FYNNEI. The V gene lost 7 bases and the J gene lost 5 bases, with 9 bases spanning the gap. The CDR3 is made up of 12 amino acids. The CDR3 protein is CASKGANNEQFF. The DNA of the CDR3 is TGTGCCAGCAAGGGAGCAAACAATGAGCAGTTCTTC.

This chain joins TRBV20-1 and TRBJ2-3; D not resolved. The CDR3 consists of 14 residues. Trimming pared 4 bases from V and 4 bases from J, leaving 15 bases between. CDR1 is DFQATT and CDR2 is SNEGSKA in the germline V gene (reference sequence). In nucleotides, the CDR3 is TGCAGTGCTACGCACCCGAATGCTCCAGATACGCAGTATTTT. Residues: CSATHPNAPDTQYF.

This clonotype has at least ten counts. The chain uses TRBV11-2 and TRBJ1-1; 7 bases align to TRBD1. This CDR3 comprises 16 residues. With V trimmed by 1 base and J by 4 bases, 9 bases remained unmatched. The germline CDR1 and CDR2 sequences are SGHAT and FQNNGV. CDR3: CASSLVEQGIGTEAFF. CDR3 bases: TGTGCCAGCAGCTTAGTGGAACAGGGGATTGGCACTGAAGCTTTCTTT. Together with reference TRBV11-2 and TRBJ1-1, the CDR3 gives the full variable domain: EAGVAQSPRYKIIEKRQSVAFWCNPISGHATLYWYQQILGQGPKLLIQFQNNGVVDDSQLPKDRFSAERLKGVDSTLKIQPAKLEDSAVYLCASSLVEQGIGTEAFFGQGTRLTVV.

This clonotype has ten or more counts. V is TRBV11-2 and J is TRBJ1-1, with D unclear. Germline values: CDR1 SGHAT, CDR2 FQNNGV. The CDR3 contains 14 residues. V lost 3 bases and J 8 bases, leaving 16 bases between the germline ends. The CDR3 sequence: CASSLRTSAFEAFF. In DNA form, the CDR3 reads TGTGCCAGCAGCTTGAGGACCTCCGCTTTCGAAGCTTTCTTT.

This clonotype was found many times. The genes are TRBV2 and TRBJ2-4; 7 positions match TRBD2. Germline V gene sequence: CDR1 SNHLY, CDR2 FYNNEI. The CDR3 loop spans 22 amino acids. The V segment lost 6 bases and the J segment 0 bases; nucleotides outside the gene matches: 26. CDR3 protein: CASSEILDWRERFSQAKNIQYF. The DNA for the CDR3 is TGTGCCAGCAGCGAAATTCTCGATTGGCGGGAGCGGTTCTCCCAAGCCAAAAACATTCAGTACTTC.

This clonotype was picked up many times. The V and J genes are TRBV24-1 and TRBJ2-1; TRBD2 matches 7 bases. CDR3 length: 16 amino acids. CDR1 and CDR2 (germline): KGHDR, SFDVKD. J lost 7 bases, V lost 1 base, and 9 bases had no gene match. The DNA of the CDR3 is TGTGCCACCAGTGATTTTCGGAGCGGGAAGAAAAATGAGCAGTTCTTC. It encodes CATSDFRSGKKNEQFF.